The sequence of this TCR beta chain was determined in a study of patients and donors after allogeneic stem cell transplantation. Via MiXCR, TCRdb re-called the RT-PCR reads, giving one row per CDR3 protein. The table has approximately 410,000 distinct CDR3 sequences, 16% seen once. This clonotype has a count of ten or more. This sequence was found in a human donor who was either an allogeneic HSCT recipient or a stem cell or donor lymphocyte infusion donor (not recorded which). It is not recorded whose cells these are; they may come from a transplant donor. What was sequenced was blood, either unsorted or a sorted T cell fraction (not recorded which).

CDR3: CASRGALTGELFF. CDR3 coding DNA: TGCGCCAGTCGGGGGGCCCTCACCGGGGAGCTGTTTTTT. The chain links TRBV4-1 to TRBJ2-2; D is perhaps TRBD2 (7 bases). The CDR3 totals 13 residues. CDR1 MGHRA and CDR2 YSYEKL come from the germline V gene. V was trimmed by 9 bases and J by 4 bases, leaving 12 bases between them.